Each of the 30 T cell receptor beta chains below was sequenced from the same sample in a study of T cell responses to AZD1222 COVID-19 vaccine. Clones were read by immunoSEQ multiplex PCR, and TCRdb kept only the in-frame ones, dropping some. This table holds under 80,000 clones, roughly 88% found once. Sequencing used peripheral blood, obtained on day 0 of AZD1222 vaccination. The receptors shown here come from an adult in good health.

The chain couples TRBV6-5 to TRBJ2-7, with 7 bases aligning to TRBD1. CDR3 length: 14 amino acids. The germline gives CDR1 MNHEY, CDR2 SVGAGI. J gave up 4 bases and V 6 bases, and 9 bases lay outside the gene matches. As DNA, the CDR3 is TGTGCCAGCAGCCTGGACAGGAGGTCTTACGAGCAGTACTTC. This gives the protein CASSLDRRSYEQYF.

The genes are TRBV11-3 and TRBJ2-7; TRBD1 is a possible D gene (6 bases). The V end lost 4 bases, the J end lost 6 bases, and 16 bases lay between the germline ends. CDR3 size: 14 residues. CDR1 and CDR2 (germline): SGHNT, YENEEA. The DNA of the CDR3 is TGTGCCAGCAGCTCCTCGGGTCTAGGGGGCGAGCAGTACTTC. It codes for CASSSSGLGGEQYF.

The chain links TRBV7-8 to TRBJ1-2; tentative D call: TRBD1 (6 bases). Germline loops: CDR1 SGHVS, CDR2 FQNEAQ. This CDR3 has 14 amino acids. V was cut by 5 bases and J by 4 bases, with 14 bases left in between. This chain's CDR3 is CASSHRDTSYGYTF. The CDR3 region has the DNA TGTGCCAGCAGCCACCGGGACACCTCCTATGGCTACACCTTC.

Written as DNA, the CDR3 is TGTGCCAGCAGTTCGGGACTTGGCGGCGGATTTGATGCAGATACGCAGTATTTT. Translating gives CASSSGLGGGFDADTQYF. The rearrangement joins TRBV7-2 to TRBJ2-3; tentative D call: TRBD2 (6 bases). Trimming shortened V by 6 bases and J by 4 bases, and 26 bases separated the two germline ends. The germline CDR1 and CDR2 sequences are SGHTA and FQGNSA. There are 18 residues in the CDR3.

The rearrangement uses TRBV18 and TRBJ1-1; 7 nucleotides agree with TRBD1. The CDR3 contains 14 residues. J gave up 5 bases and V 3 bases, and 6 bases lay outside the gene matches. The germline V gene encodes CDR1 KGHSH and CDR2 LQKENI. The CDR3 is CASSPDPGGTEAFF. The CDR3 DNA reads TGTGCCAGCTCACCCGACCCAGGGGGGACTGAAGCTTTCTTT. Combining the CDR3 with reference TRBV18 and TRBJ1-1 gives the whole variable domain NAGVMQNPRHLVRRRGQEARLRCSPMKGHSHVYWYRQLPEEGLKFMVYLQKENIIDESGMPKERFSAEFPKEGPSILRIQQVVRGDSAAYFCASSPDPGGTEAFFGQGTRLTVV.

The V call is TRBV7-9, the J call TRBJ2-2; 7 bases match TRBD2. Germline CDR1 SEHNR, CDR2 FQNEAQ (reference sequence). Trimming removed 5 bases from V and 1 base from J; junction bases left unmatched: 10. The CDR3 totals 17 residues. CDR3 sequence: CASSLARGIMNTGELFF. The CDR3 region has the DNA TGTGCCAGCAGCCTGGCGCGGGGGATCATGAACACCGGGGAGCTGTTTTTT.

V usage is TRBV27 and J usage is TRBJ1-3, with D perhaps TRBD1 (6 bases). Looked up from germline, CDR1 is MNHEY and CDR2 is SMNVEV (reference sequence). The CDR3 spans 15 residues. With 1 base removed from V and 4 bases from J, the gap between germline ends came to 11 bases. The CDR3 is CASSLWGARGNTIYF. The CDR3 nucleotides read TGTGCCAGCAGTTTATGGGGGGCGCGAGGAAACACCATATATTTT.

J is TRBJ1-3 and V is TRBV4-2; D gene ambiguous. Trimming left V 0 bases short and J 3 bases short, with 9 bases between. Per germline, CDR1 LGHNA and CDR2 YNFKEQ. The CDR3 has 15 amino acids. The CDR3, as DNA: TGTGCCAGCAGCCAAGATCCGGGGAGTGGAAACACCATATATTTT. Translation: CASSQDPGSGNTIYF.

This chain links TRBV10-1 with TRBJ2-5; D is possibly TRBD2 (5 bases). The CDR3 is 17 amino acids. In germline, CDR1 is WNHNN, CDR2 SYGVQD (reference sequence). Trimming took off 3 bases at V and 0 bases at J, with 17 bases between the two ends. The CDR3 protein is CASSEVPAADNQETQYF. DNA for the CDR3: TGCGCCAGCAGTGAAGTGCCAGCGGCAGATAACCAAGAGACCCAGTACTTC.

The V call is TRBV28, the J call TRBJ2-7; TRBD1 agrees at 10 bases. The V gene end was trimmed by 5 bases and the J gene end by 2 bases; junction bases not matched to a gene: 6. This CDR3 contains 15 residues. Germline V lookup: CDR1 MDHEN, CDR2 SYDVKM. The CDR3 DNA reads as TGTGCCAGCAGTCGACCGACAGGGGGCACCTACGAGCAGTACTTC. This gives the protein CASSRPTGGTYEQYF.

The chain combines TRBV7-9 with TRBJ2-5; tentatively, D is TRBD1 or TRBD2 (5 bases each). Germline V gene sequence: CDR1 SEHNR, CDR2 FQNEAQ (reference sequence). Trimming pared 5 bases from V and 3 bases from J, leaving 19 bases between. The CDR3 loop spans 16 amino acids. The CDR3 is CASSGNLRDGKETQYF. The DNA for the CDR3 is TGTGCCAGCAGCGGTAACCTCCGGGACGGAAAAGAGACCCAGTACTTC.

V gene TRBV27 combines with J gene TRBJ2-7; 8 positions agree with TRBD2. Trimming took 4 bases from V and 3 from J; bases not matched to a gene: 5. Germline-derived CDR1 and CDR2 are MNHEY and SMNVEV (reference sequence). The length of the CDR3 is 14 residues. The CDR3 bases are TGTGCCAGCAGTTCGAGCGGGAGCGGCTACGAGCAGTACTTC. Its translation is CASSSSGSGYEQYF.

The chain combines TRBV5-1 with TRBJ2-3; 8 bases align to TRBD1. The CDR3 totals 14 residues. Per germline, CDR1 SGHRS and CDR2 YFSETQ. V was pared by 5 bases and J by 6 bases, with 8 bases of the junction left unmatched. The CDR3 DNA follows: TGCGCCAGCAGTCAGGGGGCCAACAGCGATACGCAGTATTTT. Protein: CASSQGANSDTQYF.

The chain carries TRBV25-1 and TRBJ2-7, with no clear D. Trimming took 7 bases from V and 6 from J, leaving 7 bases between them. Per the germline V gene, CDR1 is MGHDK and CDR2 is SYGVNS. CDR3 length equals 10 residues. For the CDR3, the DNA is TGTGCCAGCACAGACTCCGAGCAGTACTTC. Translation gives CASTDSEQYF.

CDR3 in DNA: TGTGCCAGTCCCGGACAGGGGAGCTACACCTTC. Protein: CASPGQGSYTF. The J gene is TRBJ1-2, the V gene TRBV2; 9 bases align to TRBD1. Germline V CDR1 and CDR2: SNHLY, FYNNEI. This CDR3 is 11 amino acids long. V shed 9 bases, J shed 9 bases, and the junction held 5 bases outside the gene matches.

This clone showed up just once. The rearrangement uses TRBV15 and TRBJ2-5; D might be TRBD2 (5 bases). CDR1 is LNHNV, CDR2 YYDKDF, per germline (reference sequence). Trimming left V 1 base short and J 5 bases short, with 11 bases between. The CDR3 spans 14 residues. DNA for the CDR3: TGTGCCACCAGCAGAGGGGCGAGAGGGGAGACCCAGTACTTC. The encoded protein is CATSRGARGETQYF.

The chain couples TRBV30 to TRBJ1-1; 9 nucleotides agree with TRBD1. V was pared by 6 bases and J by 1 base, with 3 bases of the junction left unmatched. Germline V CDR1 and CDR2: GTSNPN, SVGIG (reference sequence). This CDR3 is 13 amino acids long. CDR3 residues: CACYRGQNTEAFF. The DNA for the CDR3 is TGTGCCTGTTACAGGGGGCAGAACACTGAAGCTTTCTTT.

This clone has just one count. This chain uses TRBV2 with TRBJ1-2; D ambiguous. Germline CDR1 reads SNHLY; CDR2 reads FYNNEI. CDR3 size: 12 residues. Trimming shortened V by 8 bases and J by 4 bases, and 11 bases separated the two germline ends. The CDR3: CASRPESYGYTF. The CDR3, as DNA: TGTGCCAGCCGGCCGGAGTCCTATGGCTACACCTTC.

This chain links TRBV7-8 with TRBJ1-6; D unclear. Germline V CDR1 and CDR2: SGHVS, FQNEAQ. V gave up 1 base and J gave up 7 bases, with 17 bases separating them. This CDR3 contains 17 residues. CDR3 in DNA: TGTGCCAGCAGCTTAGGACACCCCAGCATAAGGAATTCACCCCTCCACTTT. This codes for CASSLGHPSIRNSPLHF.

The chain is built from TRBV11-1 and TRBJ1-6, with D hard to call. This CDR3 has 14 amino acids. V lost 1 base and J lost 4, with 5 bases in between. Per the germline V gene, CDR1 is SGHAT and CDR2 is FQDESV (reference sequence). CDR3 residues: CASSLGGYNSPLHF. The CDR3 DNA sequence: TGTGCCAGCAGCTTAGGAGGGTATAATTCACCCCTCCACTTT.

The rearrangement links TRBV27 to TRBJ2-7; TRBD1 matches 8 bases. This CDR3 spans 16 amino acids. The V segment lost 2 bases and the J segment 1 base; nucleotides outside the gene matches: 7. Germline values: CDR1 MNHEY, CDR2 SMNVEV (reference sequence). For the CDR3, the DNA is TGTGCCAGCAGTTTAAGCCCGAGACAGGGGTCCTACGAGCAGTACTTC. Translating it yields CASSLSPRQGSYEQYF.

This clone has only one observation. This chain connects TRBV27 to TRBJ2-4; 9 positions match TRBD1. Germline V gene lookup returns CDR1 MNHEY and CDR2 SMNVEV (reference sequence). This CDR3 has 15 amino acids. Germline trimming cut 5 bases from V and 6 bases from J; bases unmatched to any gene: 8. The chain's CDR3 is CASSQQGAPRNIQYF. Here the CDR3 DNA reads TGTGCCAGCAGTCAACAGGGGGCGCCTAGAAACATTCAGTACTTC.

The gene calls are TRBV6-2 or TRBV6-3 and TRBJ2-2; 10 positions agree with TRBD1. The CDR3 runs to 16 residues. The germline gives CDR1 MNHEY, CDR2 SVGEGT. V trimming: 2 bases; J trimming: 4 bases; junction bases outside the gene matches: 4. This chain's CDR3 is CASSYMGQGITGELFF. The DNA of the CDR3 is TGTGCCAGCAGTTACATGGGACAGGGGATCACCGGGGAGCTGTTTTTT.

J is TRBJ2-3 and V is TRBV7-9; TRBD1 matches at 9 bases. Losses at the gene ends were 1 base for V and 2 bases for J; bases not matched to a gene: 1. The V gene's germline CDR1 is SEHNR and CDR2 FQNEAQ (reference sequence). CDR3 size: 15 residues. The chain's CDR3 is CASSLGQGDTDTQYF. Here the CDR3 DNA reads TGTGCCAGCAGCTTAGGACAGGGGGACACAGATACGCAGTATTTT.

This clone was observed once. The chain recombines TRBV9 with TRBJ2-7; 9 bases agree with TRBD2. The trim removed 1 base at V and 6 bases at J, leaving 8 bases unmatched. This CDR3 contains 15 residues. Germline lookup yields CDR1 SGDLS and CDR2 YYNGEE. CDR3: CASSVLASGASEQYF. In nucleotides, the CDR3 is TGTGCCAGCAGCGTATTGGCTAGCGGGGCCTCCGAGCAGTACTTC.

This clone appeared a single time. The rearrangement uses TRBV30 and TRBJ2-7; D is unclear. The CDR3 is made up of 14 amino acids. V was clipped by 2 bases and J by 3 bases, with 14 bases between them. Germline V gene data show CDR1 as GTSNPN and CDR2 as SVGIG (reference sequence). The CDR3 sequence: CAWSPVFGLYEQYF. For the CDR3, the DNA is TGTGCCTGGAGTCCCGTTTTCGGTCTCTACGAGCAGTACTTC. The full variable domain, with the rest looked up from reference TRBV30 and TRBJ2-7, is SQTIHQWPATLVQPVGSPLSLECTVEGTSNPNLYWYRQAAGRGLQLLFYSVGIGQISSEVPQNLSASRPQDRQFILSSKKLLLSDSGFYLCAWSPVFGLYEQYFGPGTRLTVT.

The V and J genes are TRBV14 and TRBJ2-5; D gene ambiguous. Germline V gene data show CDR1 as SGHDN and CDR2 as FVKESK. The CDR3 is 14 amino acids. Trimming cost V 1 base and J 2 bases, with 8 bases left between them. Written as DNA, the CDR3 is TGTGCCAGCAGCCAAGTCAGCTTACAAGAGACCCAGTACTTC. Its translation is CASSQVSLQETQYF.

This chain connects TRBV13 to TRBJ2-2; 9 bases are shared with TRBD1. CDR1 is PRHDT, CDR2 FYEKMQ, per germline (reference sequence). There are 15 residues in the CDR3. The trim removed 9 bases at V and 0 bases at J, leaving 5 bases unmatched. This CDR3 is CASSYRGPNTGELFF. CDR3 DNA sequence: TGTGCCAGTTCCTACAGGGGGCCGAACACCGGGGAGCTGTTTTTT. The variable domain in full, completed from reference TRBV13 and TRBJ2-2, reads AAGVIQSPRHLIKEKRETATLKCYPIPRHDTVYWYQQGPGQDPQFLISFYEKMQSDKGSIPDRFSAQQFSDYHSELNMSSLELGDSALYFCASSYRGPNTGELFFGEGSRLTVL.

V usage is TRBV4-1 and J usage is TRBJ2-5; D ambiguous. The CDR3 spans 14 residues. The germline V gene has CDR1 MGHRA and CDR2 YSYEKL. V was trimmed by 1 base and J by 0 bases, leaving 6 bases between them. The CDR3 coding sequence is TGCGCCAGCAGCCAAGGGAGATACCAAGAGACCCAGTACTTC. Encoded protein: CASSQGRYQETQYF.

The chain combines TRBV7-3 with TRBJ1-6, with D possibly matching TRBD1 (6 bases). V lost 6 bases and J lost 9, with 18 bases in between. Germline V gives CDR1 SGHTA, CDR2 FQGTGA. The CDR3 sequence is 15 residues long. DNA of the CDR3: TGTGCCAGCAGTTCCTCTGGGACAAGGGGTTCACCCCTCCACTTT. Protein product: CASSSSGTRGSPLHF.